A selection of T cell receptor beta chains follows, all from one sample in a study of blood T cell repertoires in COVID-19. The table came from immunoSEQ multiplex PCR; TCRdb's copy has only in-frame clones and leaves some out. The profile shows some 180,000 clones, around 90% of them singletons. The sample was peripheral blood. The source is a man over 45 with acute or convalescent COVID-19. CDR3s include the opening cysteine and the closing phenylalanine or tryptophan. The D gene is left open where the match is weak. For some rows the clone size is stated as once, few or many, or as a class when expanded; others skip it.

j_call clone_size d_call v_call cdr3_nt cdr3_aa
TRBJ1-3 once TRBD1 TRBV25-1 TGTGCCAGCAGCTCAGGGGGTGCGGGAAACACCATATATTTT CASSSGGAGNTIYF
TRBJ2-3 NA TRBD2 TRBV7-2 TGTGCCAGCAGGCCTGGGCGGGGGGATCCGTTAGATACGCAGTATTTT CASRPGRGDPLDTQYF
TRBJ2-5 once NA TRBV6-5 TGTGCCAGCAGGGGGCAGGGCTTCGAGACCCAGTACTTC CASRGQGFETQYF
TRBJ2-3 NA NA TRBV30 TGTGCCTGGAGTGTATGGGCAGGGGGCACAGATACGCAGTATTTT CAWSVWAGGTDTQYF
TRBJ2-2 once NA TRBV3-1/TRBV3-2 TGTGCCAGCAGCCAGGCGGGACCACCGGGGGAGCTGTTTTTT CASSQAGPPGELFF
TRBJ1-5 NA TRBD1 TRBV7-8 TGTGCCAGCAGCTATGAGGACAGGGGATATAGCAATCAGCCCCAGCATTTT CASSYEDRGYSNQPQHF
TRBJ2-1 NA TRBD2 TRBV28 TGTGCCAGCAGTTCTAGCGGGGGGCGCTACAATGAGCAGTTCTTC CASSSSGGRYNEQFF
TRBJ1-3 NA TRBD1 TRBV10-3 TGTGCCATCAGTGTGGGGGACAGGGATTACTCTGGAAACACCATATATTTT CAISVGDRDYSGNTIYF
TRBJ1-5 NA NA TRBV9 TGTGCCAGCAGCGTAGACGGGAATCAGCCCCAGCATTTT CASSVDGNQPQHF
TRBJ1-2 NA NA TRBV28 TGTGCCAGCAGTGAGCCTACAGGGCCCCTTAACTATGGCTACACCTTC CASSEPTGPLNYGYTF
TRBJ2-3 NA TRBD2 TRBV7-9 TGTGCCACCGGGTTTGGACTAGCGGGAGTATCAGATACGCAGTATTTT CATGFGLAGVSDTQYF
TRBJ1-5 NA NA TRBV19 TGTGCCAGTAGCTCCAGGGGCAATCAGCCCCAGCATTTT CASSSRGNQPQHF
TRBJ2-1 NA NA TRBV7-3 TGTGCCAGCAGCCCTAAAGAGTTTAATGAGCAGTTCTTC CASSPKEFNEQFF
TRBJ1-2 NA TRBD1 TRBV6-5 TGTGCCAGCAGGCGGGACAGGGGTCTGGATGGCTACACCTTC CASRRDRGLDGYTF
TRBJ1-4 NA NA TRBV7-9 TGTGCCAGCAGCGATGCCGCGGCCCTCCCTTATAATGAAAAACTGTTTTTT CASSDAAALPYNEKLFF
TRBJ1-3 NA TRBD1 TRBV5-8 TGTGCCAGCAGCCTGGGACAGGGAGTAAACACCATATATTTT CASSLGQGVNTIYF
TRBJ2-3 NA NA TRBV5-1 TGCGCCAGCAGGTTTTTTCAGGGGAGCACAGATACGCAGTATTTT CASRFFQGSTDTQYF
TRBJ2-1 NA TRBD2 TRBV6-5 TGTGCCAGCATGGGGAGCGGGAGGGGCAATGAGCAGTTCTTC CASMGSGRGNEQFF
TRBJ2-7 NA NA TRBV28 TGTGCCAGCAGATACACAGGGACGGGGTTTACCTACGAGCAGTACTTC CASRYTGTGFTYEQYF
TRBJ2-7 NA NA TRBV6-5 TGTGCCAGCAGTAAAATTCTGCGCTCCTACGAGCAGTACTTC CASSKILRSYEQYF
TRBJ1-1 NA TRBD1 TRBV28 TGTGCCAGCAGTGGGACAGGGGTCCGGACTGAAGCTTTCTTT CASSGTGVRTEAFF
TRBJ2-5 NA TRBD1 TRBV7-9 TGTGCCAGCACCGAAACAGGGGTGAACCCACGGGAGACCCAGTACTTC CASTETGVNPRETQYF
TRBJ1-4 NA TRBD1 TRBV28 TGTGCCAGCAGCGCCGGGACAGGCTACGAAAAACTGTTTTTT CASSAGTGYEKLFF
TRBJ2-7 NA TRBD2 TRBV7-3 TGTGCCAGCAGCTTATCTAGGACTAGCTACGAGCAGTACTTC CASSLSRTSYEQYF
TRBJ1-4 NA NA TRBV28 TGTGCCAGCAGTTTTAAGGGGAAACTGTTTTTT CASSFKGKLFF
TRBJ1-2 NA NA TRBV19 TGTGCCAGTAGTACGCGGGCCCACCGAGCTAACTATGGCTACACCTTC CASSTRAHRANYGYTF
TRBJ1-2 NA NA TRBV6-5 TGTGCCAGCTCTCATCCACAAGGGACTGGTGGCTACACCTTC CASSHPQGTGGYTF
TRBJ2-2 NA NA TRBV10-3 TGTGCCATCAGTGCTCGTGGCGGGGACACCGGGGAGCTGTTTTTT CAISARGGDTGELFF
TRBJ2-5 NA TRBD2 TRBV11-3 TGTGCCAGCAGCCGCGGGGGAGGACAAGAGACCCAGTACTTC CASSRGGGQETQYF
TRBJ1-4 NA NA TRBV10-3 TGTGCCATCAAAGGGGCAACTAATGAAAAACTGTTTTTT CAIKGATNEKLFF
TRBJ2-7 NA NA TRBV19 TGTGCCAGTAGTATCCAGGGGTCGATATACGAGCAGTACTTC CASSIQGSIYEQYF
TRBJ1-1 NA NA TRBV7-3 TGTGCCAGCAGCTTGGGGGCTTCGAGTGAAGCTTTCTTT CASSLGASSEAFF
TRBJ1-1 NA NA TRBV7-7 TGTGCCAGCAGCTTATCAGAGAACACTGAAGCTTTCTTT CASSLSENTEAFF
TRBJ2-5 NA NA TRBV7-2 TGTGCCAGCAGCTCGACAATTTGGGAGACCCAGTACTTC CASSSTIWETQYF
TRBJ1-2 NA NA TRBV7-9 TGTGCCAGCAGCTCACCGGACAGACCAATTAACTATGGCTACACCTTC CASSSPDRPINYGYTF
TRBJ2-7 NA NA TRBV5-6 TGTGCCAGCAGCCCCCTGGGACAGGGACTAGACTTC CASSPLGQGLDF
TRBJ2-3 once NA TRBV7-8 TGTGCCAGCAGCTTAGCGCTAAGGGGGGATACGCAGTATTTT CASSLALRGDTQYF
TRBJ2-1 NA NA TRBV5-1 TGCGCCAGTTCGTATTCAGGGCCCGAATACAATGAGCAGTTCTTC CASSYSGPEYNEQFF
TRBJ2-3 NA TRBD2 TRBV9 TGTGCCAGCAGCGTCGGGACTATCACAGATACGCAGTATTTT CASSVGTITDTQYF
TRBJ2-1 NA TRBD1 TRBV28 TGTGCCAGCAGTAAAACCGGGACAGGGGACTACAATGAGCAGTTCTTC CASSKTGTGDYNEQFF
TRBJ2-5 NA NA TRBV30 TGTGCCTGGAGTGACTACTCGGAGACCCAGTACTTC CAWSDYSETQYF
TRBJ1-2 once NA TRBV4-2 TGTGCCAGCAGCCGCGCTAGACTTGCTGGCTACACCTTC CASSRARLAGYTF
TRBJ1-6 NA TRBD1 TRBV19 TGTGCCAGTAGTATTTGGACAGGGGCGAATTCACCCCTCCACTTT CASSIWTGANSPLHF
TRBJ2-7 NA NA TRBV30 TGTACAGCCCGGGACAACTCCTACGAGCAGTACTTC CTARDNSYEQYF
TRBJ2-2 NA NA TRBV3-1/TRBV3-2 TGTGCCAGCAGCCAAGTCGCCGGGGAGCTGTTTTTT CASSQVAGELFF